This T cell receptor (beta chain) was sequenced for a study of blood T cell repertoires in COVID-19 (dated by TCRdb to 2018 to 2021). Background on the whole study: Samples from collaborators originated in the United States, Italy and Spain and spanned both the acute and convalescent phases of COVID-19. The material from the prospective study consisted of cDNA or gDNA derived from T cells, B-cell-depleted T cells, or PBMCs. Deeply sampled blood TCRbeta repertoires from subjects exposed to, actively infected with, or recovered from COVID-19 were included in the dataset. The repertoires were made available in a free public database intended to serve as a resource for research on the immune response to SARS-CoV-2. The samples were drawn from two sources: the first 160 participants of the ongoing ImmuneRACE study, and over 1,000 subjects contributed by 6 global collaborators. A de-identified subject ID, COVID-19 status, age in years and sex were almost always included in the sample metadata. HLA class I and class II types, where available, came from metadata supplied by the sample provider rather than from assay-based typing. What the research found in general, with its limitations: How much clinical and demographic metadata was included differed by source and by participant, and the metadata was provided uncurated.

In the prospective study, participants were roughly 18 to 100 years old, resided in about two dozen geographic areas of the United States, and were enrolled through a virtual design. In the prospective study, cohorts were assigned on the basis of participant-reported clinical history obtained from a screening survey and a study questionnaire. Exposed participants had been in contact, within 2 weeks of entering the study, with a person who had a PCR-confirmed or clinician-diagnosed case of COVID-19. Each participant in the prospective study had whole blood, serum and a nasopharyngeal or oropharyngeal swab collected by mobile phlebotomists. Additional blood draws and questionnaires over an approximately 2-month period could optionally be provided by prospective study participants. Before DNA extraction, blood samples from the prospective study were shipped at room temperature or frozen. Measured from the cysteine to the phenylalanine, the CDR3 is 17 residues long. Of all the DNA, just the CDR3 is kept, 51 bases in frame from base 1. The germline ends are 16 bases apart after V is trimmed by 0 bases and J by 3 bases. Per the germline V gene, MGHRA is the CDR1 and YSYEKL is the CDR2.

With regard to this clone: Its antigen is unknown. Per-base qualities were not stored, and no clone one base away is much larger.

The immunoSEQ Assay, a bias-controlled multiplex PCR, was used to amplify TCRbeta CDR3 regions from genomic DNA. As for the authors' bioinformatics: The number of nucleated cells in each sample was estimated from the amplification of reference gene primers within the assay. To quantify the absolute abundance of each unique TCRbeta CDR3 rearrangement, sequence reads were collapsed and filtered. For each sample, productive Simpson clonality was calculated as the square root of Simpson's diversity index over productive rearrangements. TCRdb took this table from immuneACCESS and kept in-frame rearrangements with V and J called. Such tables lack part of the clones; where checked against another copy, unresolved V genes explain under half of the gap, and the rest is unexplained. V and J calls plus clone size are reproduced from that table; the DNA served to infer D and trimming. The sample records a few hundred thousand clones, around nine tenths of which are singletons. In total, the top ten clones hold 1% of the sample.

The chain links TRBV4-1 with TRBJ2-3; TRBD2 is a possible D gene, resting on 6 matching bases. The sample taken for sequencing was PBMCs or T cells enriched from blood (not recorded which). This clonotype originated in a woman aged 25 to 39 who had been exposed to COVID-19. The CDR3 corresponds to CASSQDKDYSATDTQYF. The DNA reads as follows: TGCGCCAGCAGCCAAGATAAGGACTACTCAGCGACAGATACGCAGTATTTT.